A selection of T cell receptor beta chains follows, all from one sample in a study of cytomegalovirus exposure and HLA in healthy donors. Assay: immunoSEQ multiplex PCR; the TCRdb copy retains only in-frame clones and omits some. The table records some 190,000 clones, 80% of them present only once. The sequenced sample consisted of PBMCs. The origin of the receptors is a middle-aged woman in good health and CMV-seronegative. The CDR3 runs from the conserved cysteine through the conserved F or W. The D gene is left open where the match is weak. Clone size appears in some rows only: once, few, many, or a class for an expanded clone.

TRBJ1-1 TRBV19 - - CASSIGGSGENTEAFF TGTGCCAGTAGTATAGGGGGGTCAGGGGAGAACACTGAAGCTTTCTTT
TRBJ2-1 TRBV29-1 TRBD2 - CSVEWRGGYFSYNEQFF TGCAGCGTTGAGTGGCGGGGGGGCTATTTCTCCTACAATGAGCAGTTCTTC
TRBJ2-2 TRBV29-1 - - CSVGPDTGELFF TGCAGCGTTGGTCCGGACACCGGGGAGCTGTTTTTT
TRBJ2-3 TRBV5-6 TRBD2 - CASSLGLAGIRDTQYF TGTGCCAGCAGCTTGGGACTAGCGGGGATCCGGGATACGCAGTATTTT
TRBJ2-1 TRBV7-3 TRBD1 - CASSLKGGGQGPSRHNEQFF TGTGCCAGCAGCTTAAAAGGGGGGGGACAGGGACCCAGCAGGCACAATGAGCAGTTCTTC
TRBJ2-6 TRBV7-9 TRBD2 - CASSGLSGRAGANVLTF TGTGCCAGCAGCGGGCTAAGCGGGAGGGCCGGGGCCAACGTCCTGACTTTC
TRBJ2-5 TRBV6-1 - - CAARTREAETQYF TGTGCCGCCCGGACCAGGGAGGCCGAGACCCAGTACTTC
TRBJ2-5 TRBV15 - - CATSRDLYEETQYF TGTGCCACCAGCAGAGACCTCTATGAAGAGACCCAGTACTTC
TRBJ2-7 TRBV4-2 - once CASSQHSEQYF TGTGCCAGCAGCCAACACAGCGAGCAGTACTTC
TRBJ1-2 TRBV2 TRBD1 - CARSRTGESYTF TGTGCCCGCAGCCGGACAGGGGAGAGCTACACCTTC
TRBJ1-2 TRBV11-2 - - CASSFSRDYGYTF TGTGCCAGCAGCTTTAGCAGGGACTATGGCTACACCTTC
TRBJ1-1 TRBV19 - - CASWDSSSFEAFF TGTGCCAGTTGGGACTCATCGAGTTTTGAAGCTTTCTTT
TRBJ2-3 TRBV29-1 TRBD2 few CSVEVVLAGDTQYF TGCAGCGTTGAAGTGGTACTAGCGGGAGATACGCAGTATTTT
TRBJ2-6 TRBV11-3 - - CASTFRQVSGANVLTF TGTGCCAGCACCTTTCGACAGGTCTCTGGGGCCAACGTCCTGACTTTC
TRBJ1-4 TRBV30 - - CAWSVQAAEKLFF TGTGCCTGGAGTGTACAGGCGGCTGAAAAACTGTTTTTT
TRBJ2-3 TRBV7-3 - few CASSLMAGDTQYF TGTGCCAGCAGCTTAATGGCGGGAGATACGCAGTATTTT
TRBJ1-2 TRBV7-2 - - CASGFQPGYGYTF TGTGCCAGCGGATTTCAACCGGGTTATGGCTACACCTTC
TRBJ2-3 TRBV7-2 - - CASSRSGSTDTQYF TGTGCCAGCAGTCGGAGCGGGAGCACAGATACGCAGTATTTT
TRBJ2-7 TRBV6-6 TRBD2 once CASSYSSGRRYEQYF TGTGCCAGCAGTTACTCTAGCGGGAGAAGATACGAGCAGTACTTC
TRBJ1-4 TRBV27 TRBD1 - CASSYSTGANEKLFF TGTGCCAGCAGTTACTCGACAGGGGCTAATGAAAAACTGTTTTTT
TRBJ2-5 TRBV5-1 TRBD1 - CASSLRGQLKRTQYF TGTGCCAGCAGCTTGAGGGGACAGTTGAAGAGAACCCAGTACTTC
TRBJ2-7 TRBV28 TRBD1 - CASSSQGAQDEQYF TGTGCCAGCAGTTCTCAGGGGGCGCAGGACGAGCAGTACTTC
TRBJ2-1 TRBV9 TRBD2 - CASTLAGGQNEQFF TGTGCCTCGACCCTAGCGGGAGGGCAGAATGAGCAGTTCTTC
TRBJ2-3 TRBV27 TRBD2 - CASSPGLAGVSDTQYF TGTGCCAGCAGCCCTGGACTAGCGGGAGTATCAGATACGCAGTATTTT
TRBJ2-3 TRBV6-6 TRBD2 - CASRVRGDTDTQYF TGTGCCAGCAGGGTTCGGGGGGACACAGATACGCAGTATTTT
TRBJ2-2 TRBV7-2 TRBD1 - CASSFRTGPTGELFF TGTGCCAGCAGCTTTAGGACAGGGCCCACCGGGGAGCTGTTTTTT
TRBJ1-2 TRBV5-4 - - CASSLAREGGYTF TGTGCCAGCAGCTTGGCCCGGGAGGGTGGCTACACCTTC
TRBJ1-1 TRBV7-8 TRBD1 few CASSLGQGGKAFF TGTGCCAGCAGCCTTGGACAGGGAGGAAAAGCTTTCTTT
TRBJ1-1 TRBV19 - - CAATPGRVTEAFF TGTGCCGCCACCCCCGGGCGGGTCACTGAAGCTTTCTTT
TRBJ1-1 TRBV6-1 - - CASSAGQGNTEAFF TGTGCCAGCAGCGCCGGACAAGGGAACACTGAAGCTTTCTTT
TRBJ2-1 TRBV2 - - CASSGPWTSGGSEQFF TGTGCCAGCAGTGGGCCATGGACTAGTGGGGGCTCGGAGCAGTTCTTC
TRBJ1-1 TRBV18 TRBD1 - CASSPSPGTGNTEAFF TGTGCCAGCTCACCCTCCCCGGGGACAGGGAACACTGAAGCTTTCTTT
TRBJ2-3 TRBV18 TRBD2 once CASSPGTSGSTDTQYF TGTGCCAGCTCACCAGGGACTAGCGGGAGCACAGATACGCAGTATTTT
TRBJ2-1 TRBV4-3 - - CASSQRESGNEQFF TGCGCCAGCAGCCAAAGGGAGAGCGGCAATGAGCAGTTCTTC
TRBJ1-5 TRBV6-6 - - CASSYPPGVGQPQHF TGTGCCAGCAGTTACCCACCAGGGGTGGGCCAGCCCCAGCATTTT
TRBJ2-1 TRBV9 - once CASSLQGFHNEQFF TGTGCCAGCAGCCTCCAGGGGTTCCACAATGAGCAGTTCTTC
TRBJ1-2 TRBV7-2 TRBD1 few CASSPGQETYGYTF TGTGCCAGCAGTCCAGGACAGGAGACCTATGGCTACACCTTC
TRBJ2-1 TRBV5-1 TRBD2 - CASSVLLAGTYNEQFF TGCGCCAGCAGCGTCCTTCTAGCGGGGACTTACAATGAGCAGTTCTTC
TRBJ1-1 TRBV7-8 TRBD1 - CASRTGVGEGTEAFF TGTGCCAGCAGAACAGGGGTTGGTGAAGGCACTGAAGCTTTCTTT
TRBJ2-3 TRBV23-1 - once CASSQSQTSRISTDTQYF TGCGCCAGCAGTCAATCTCAGACTAGTCGTATTAGCACAGATACGCAGTATTTT
TRBJ2-3 TRBV2 TRBD1 - CASSRQGGTDTQYF TGTGCCAGCAGTAGACAGGGGGGCACAGATACGCAGTATTTT
TRBJ1-6 TRBV18 - - CASSLGAGNSPLHF TGTGCCAGCTCATTAGGGGCAGGGAACTCACCCCTCCACTTT
TRBJ2-5 TRBV27 TRBD1 few CASSLGQGVYQETQYF TGTGCCAGCAGCCTAGGACAGGGGGTGTACCAAGAGACCCAGTACTTC
TRBJ2-2 TRBV5-6 TRBD2 once CASSLAGLAGNTGELFF TGTGCCAGCAGCTTGGCGGGTCTAGCGGGAAACACCGGGGAGCTGTTTTTT
TRBJ1-2 TRBV2 TRBD1 - CASRDNRQGNGYTF TGTGCCAGCAGGGACAATCGACAGGGAAATGGCTACACCTTC
TRBJ2-5 TRBV15 TRBD2 - CATSRDRTSGIRETQYF TGTGCCACCAGCAGAGATCGGACTAGCGGGATAAGAGAGACCCAGTACTTC
TRBJ1-6 TRBV28 - - CASSPAAGKFGSPLHF TGTGCCAGCAGTCCTGCCGCCGGGAAGTTCGGGTCACCCCTCCACTTT
TRBJ2-2 TRBV7-3 TRBD2 - CASSFQGLAGAVGELFF TGTGCCAGCAGCTTCCAAGGACTAGCGGGAGCGGTCGGGGAGCTGTTTTTT
TRBJ2-3 TRBV7-2 - - CASSLEAGLTDTQYF TGTGCCAGCAGCTTAGAGGCGGGCCTCACAGATACGCAGTATTTT
TRBJ2-3 TRBV2 TRBD1 - CASSSGQGTDTQYF TGTGCCAGCAGTTCGGGACAGGGTACAGATACGCAGTATTTT
TRBJ1-2 TRBV5-4 - - CASSAGGVRGYGYTF TGTGCCAGCAGCGCGGGAGGGGTTCGCGGCTATGGCTACACCTTC
TRBJ2-5 TRBV11-3 TRBD1 few CASRSDRGVQYF TGTGCCAGCAGATCGGACAGGGGGGTCCAGTACTTC
TRBJ1-5 TRBV4-3 - - CASSQVGGQPQHF TGCGCCAGCAGCCAAGTCGGGGGTCAGCCCCAGCATTTT
TRBJ1-2 TRBV18 - - CARSPQESLVYGYTF TGTGCCCGCTCACCACAGGAGTCATTAGTCTATGGCTACACCTTC
TRBJ1-2 TRBV2 TRBD1 - CASSADRGGLIDGYTF TGTGCCAGCAGTGCGGACAGGGGGGGTTTAATCGATGGCTACACCTTC